This T cell receptor beta chain appears in the sequencing data of a study of radiotherapy plus CTLA-4 blockade in lung cancer. Study details: With 31% of patients having disease control, objective responses were seen in roughly 19%. Study-wide results and limits: Among reported predictors of response, early blood T cell clone dynamics with interferon-beta performed best. Once radiotherapy plus ipilimumab had been given, TCR clones derived from tumor expanded in blood.

Concerning this clone: Its cognate antigen is unknown.

V was trimmed by 2 bases and J by 2 bases, leaving 9 bases between them. CDR1 and CDR2 from the germline V gene are SGHRS and YFSETQ. This CDR3 is built from 14 residues. Measured with immunoSEQ multiplex PCR; TCRdb has only the in-frame clones, and not every one. The data hold more than 100,000 clones, with 80% to 90% observed a single time. Each patient with chemo-refractory metastatic non-small-cell lung cancer was treated with focal radiation plus CTLA-4 blockade using ipilimumab. This receptor was obtained from a human donor with non-small cell lung cancer that progressed on radiotherapy plus ipilimumab. This specimen consisted of peripheral blood, obtained from a patient treated with radiotherapy plus ipilimumab. V and J are TRBV5-1 and TRBJ2-3; no firm D call. CDR3 sequence (DNA): TGCGCCAGCAGCTTACAAGGGATCACAGATACGCAGTATTTT. It encodes CASSLQGITDTQYF.